The 24 T cell receptor beta chains given below trace back to one sample, sequenced in a study of OX40 agonist ivuxolimab in advanced cancers. The library was built by means of the immunoSEQ multiplex PCR assay. TCRdb limited this immuneACCESS table to in-frame rearrangements with V and J called. A share of clones is missing; checked studies link under half to unresolved V genes, and the rest is unexplained. The sample records about 81,000 clones, 84% of which are singletons. Together, the top ten hold around 6.6% of the sample. The sample was CD4+ or CD8+ T cells sorted from blood, taken in a trial of the OX40 agonist ivuxolimab. The receptors derive from an adult with an advanced solid tumor such as melanoma, head and neck, liver or kidney cancer.

The chain has TRBV30 and TRBJ2-2; 10 bases are a match to TRBD2. Germline V gene lookup returns CDR1 GTSNPN and CDR2 SVGIG (reference sequence). Trimming removed 2 bases from V and 7 bases from J; junction bases left unmatched: 7. This CDR3 spans 15 amino acids. The CDR3 spells CAWSILAGVGGELFF. The CDR3 DNA follows: TGTGCCTGGAGTATCCTAGCGGGAGTAGGCGGGGAGCTGTTTTTT.

The CDR3 reads CASSLGTGAGNTIYF. The CDR3 DNA reads as TGTGCCAGCAGCTTAGGGACAGGGGCTGGAAACACCATATATTTT. The chain joins TRBV7-9 to TRBJ1-3; 9 bases are a match to TRBD1. This CDR3 has 15 amino acids. The germline CDR1 and CDR2 sequences are SEHNR and FQNEAQ (reference sequence). The ends lost 1 base at V and 2 bases at J; junction bases unmatched: 0.

The rearrangement links TRBV14 to TRBJ2-5, with TRBD2 as a possible D gene (5 bases). Looked up from germline, CDR1 is SGHDN and CDR2 is FVKESK. The CDR3 consists of 14 residues. Trimming took off 0 bases at V and 5 bases at J, with 10 bases between the two ends. CDR3 coding DNA: TGTGCCAGCAGCCAAGATTGGGAGTTGGAGACCCAGTACTTC. Encoded protein: CASSQDWELETQYF. The whole variable domain, remainder taken from reference TRBV14 and TRBJ2-5, is EAGVTQFPSHSVIEKGQTVTLRCDPISGHDNLYWYRRVMGKEIKFLLHFVKESKQDESGMPNNRFLAERTGGTYSTLKVQPAELEDSGVYFCASSQDWELETQYFGPGTRLLVL.

V is TRBV9 and J is TRBJ1-1; D remains ambiguous. Germline V gene lookup returns CDR1 SGDLS and CDR2 YYNGEE. This CDR3 has 17 amino acids. Trimming shortened V by 3 bases and J by 3 bases, and 21 bases separated the two germline ends. The CDR3 reads CASSAGSGKVEDTEAFF. The CDR3 DNA reads as TGTGCCAGCAGCGCGGGTAGTGGGAAGGTTGAGGACACTGAAGCTTTCTTT.

The genes are TRBV5-5 and TRBJ2-1; D call uncertain. Trimming cost V 1 base and J 8 bases, with 4 bases left between them. The CDR3 runs to 11 residues. The germline CDR1 and CDR2 sequences are SGHKS and YYEKEE (reference sequence). The CDR3 DNA sequence: TGTGCCAGCAGCTTGTTCGATGAGCAGTTCTTC. This sequence encodes CASSLFDEQFF. The full variable domain, its missing parts supplied by reference TRBV5-5 and TRBJ2-1, is DAGVTQSPTHLIKTRGQQVTLRCSPISGHKSVSWYQQVLGQGPQFIFQYYEKEERGRGNFPDRFSARQFPNYSSELNVNALLLGDSALYLCASSLFDEQFFGPGTRLTVL.

This clone was detected once. The chain couples TRBV19 to TRBJ2-2, with a tentative D call TRBD1 (6 bases). CDR1 and CDR2 (germline): LNHDA, SQIVND (reference sequence). The length of the CDR3 is 15 residues. The V and J ends lost 6 bases and 3 bases respectively, with 14 bases between them. CDR3 nucleotides: TGTGCCAGTAGAGGTCGATCAGGGGACACCGGGGAGCTGTTTTTT. It yields the protein CASRGRSGDTGELFF.

The chain carries TRBV6-5 and TRBJ2-4; no definite D call. The CDR3 has 14 amino acids. Germline CDR1 is MNHEY and CDR2 is SVGAGI. V lost 0 bases to trimming and J lost 0 bases, with 3 bases between them. The CDR3: CASSYSKAKNIQYF. The CDR3, as DNA: TGTGCCAGCAGTTACTCCAAAGCCAAAAACATTCAGTACTTC.

The chain couples TRBV6-5 to TRBJ1-3; D gene unclear. In germline, CDR1 is MNHEY, CDR2 SVGAGI. The CDR3 contains 12 residues. The ends were cut back, 4 bases at V and 2 bases at J, with 3 bases in the middle. The CDR3 loop reads CASSSPGNTIYF. Here the CDR3 DNA reads TGTGCCAGCAGTTCCCCTGGAAACACCATATATTTT.

This clone was counted a few times. The chain is built from TRBV27 and TRBJ2-3; a weak D match, TRBD2 (5 bases). This CDR3 contains 18 residues. Germline assignment: CDR1 MNHEY and CDR2 SMNVEV (reference sequence). Trimming took off 3 bases at V and 2 bases at J, with 21 bases between the two ends. CDR3 coding DNA: TGTGCCAGCAGTTTTTTAGGGTCCGTGAGCGGATTCACAGATACGCAGTATTTT. It is translated as CASSFLGSVSGFTDTQYF.

The chain links TRBV28 to TRBJ1-2; D gene unclear. This CDR3 region has 11 residues. Germline CDR1 and CDR2: MDHEN and SYDVKM. V was trimmed by 8 bases and J by 4 bases, leaving 8 bases between them. DNA for the CDR3: TGTGCCAGCCAGATGGCCTATGGCTACACCTTC. Translated, it gives CASQMAYGYTF.

The genes are TRBV7-9 and TRBJ1-2; D unclear. Germline loops: CDR1 SEHNR, CDR2 FQNEAQ (reference sequence). The V end lost 5 bases, the J end lost 6 bases, and 10 bases lay between the germline ends. The CDR3 length is 12 residues. The CDR3 DNA follows: TGTGCCAGCAGCATAGGACCGAATGGCTACACCTTC. This sequence encodes CASSIGPNGYTF.

The rearrangement links TRBV5-8 to TRBJ1-4; weak D call: TRBD1 (5 bases). Trimming removed 1 base at V and 4 bases at J, with 11 bases between. There are 15 residues in the CDR3. The germline V gene has CDR1 SGHTS and CDR2 YDEGEE. The CDR3 here is CASSLIGAGNEKLFF. As DNA, the CDR3 is TGTGCCAGCAGCTTGATAGGGGCGGGTAATGAAAAACTGTTTTTT.

This clone was found once. The chain employs TRBV4-2 and TRBJ1-5; D is possibly TRBD1 (6 bases). Trimming stripped 1 base from V and 7 bases from J, with 17 bases between. Germline CDR1 is LGHNA and CDR2 is YNFKEQ. This CDR3 has 16 residues. The DNA for the CDR3 is TGTGCCAGCAGCCAAGTTTGGGGGCGCGAAGGCCAGCCCCAGCATTTT. It codes for CASSQVWGREGQPQHF.

In its sample, this clone was seen a few times. The V and J genes are TRBV28 and TRBJ1-2, with D possibly matching TRBD1 (5 bases). The CDR3 covers 13 residues. The germline gives CDR1 MDHEN, CDR2 SYDVKM. Trimming took 10 bases from V and 2 from J, leaving 14 bases between them. As DNA, the CDR3 is TGTGCCACCCCCGGGTGGGGGAACTATGGCTACACCTTC. Amino acid sequence: CATPGWGNYGYTF.

The V call is TRBV30, the J call TRBJ2-7; 11 bases align to TRBD1. The germline V gene has CDR1 GTSNPN and CDR2 SVGIG (reference sequence). With 2 bases clipped from V and 5 bases from J, the junction kept 8 bases outside the gene matches. This CDR3 contains 15 residues. In nucleotides, the CDR3 is TGTGCCTGGAGTTGGGCGGACAGGGGGCTGGACGAGCAGTACTTC. This sequence encodes CAWSWADRGLDEQYF.

The chain has TRBV28 and TRBJ1-2; possible D gene TRBD1, 6 bases. CDR3 length equals 15 residues. Trimming cost V 2 bases and J 13 bases, with 23 bases left between them. CDR1 MDHEN and CDR2 SYDVKM come from the germline V gene. The CDR3 bases are TGTGCCAGCAGTTTAGGGGGCAGGGGCTCCTCGCACGGCACCTTC. Translating gives CASSLGGRGSSHGTF.

The rearrangement links TRBV5-5 to TRBJ1-4; 8 bases fit TRBD1. In germline, CDR1 is SGHKS, CDR2 YYEKEE (reference sequence). The CDR3 is 16 amino acids. The V segment lost 3 bases and the J segment 0 bases; nucleotides outside the gene matches: 4. This CDR3 is CASSWGQVATNEKLFF. Written as DNA, the CDR3 is TGTGCCAGCAGCTGGGGACAGGTCGCAACTAATGAAAAACTGTTTTTT.

The chain is built from TRBV11-3 and TRBJ2-3; D is undetermined. CDR1 is SGHNT, CDR2 YENEEA, per germline. Trimming removed 0 bases from V and 4 bases from J, with 5 bases in between. The CDR3 sequence is 13 residues long. As DNA, the CDR3 is TGTGCCAGCAGCTTAGATCACTCAGATACGCAGTATTTT. Protein product: CASSLDHSDTQYF.

The rearrangement uses TRBV27 and TRBJ1-2; unclear D gene. This CDR3 spans 15 amino acids. Trimming pared 3 bases from V and 3 bases from J, leaving 14 bases between. Germline V gene sequence: CDR1 MNHEY, CDR2 SMNVEV (reference sequence). The CDR3 DNA reads TGTGCCAGCAGTTTTCGTCCCGGCCAGCACTATGGCTACACCTTC. Translated: CASSFRPGQHYGYTF.

A few counts support this clone. The chain uses TRBV6-6 and TRBJ1-1; D not certain. Germline V gives CDR1 MNHNY, CDR2 SVGAGI (reference sequence). Trimming removed 0 bases from V and 0 bases from J, with 8 bases in between. The CDR3 has 15 amino acids. The CDR3 reads CASSYSAGMNTEAFF. The CDR3 DNA reads as TGTGCCAGCAGTTACTCAGCAGGAATGAACACTGAAGCTTTCTTT.

The rearrangement uses TRBV7-9 and TRBJ1-4; D uncertain. The CDR3 consists of 11 residues. V was clipped by 3 bases and J by 7 bases, with 3 bases between them. Germline CDR1 SEHNR, CDR2 FQNEAQ (reference sequence). The CDR3 protein is CASSFGEKLFF. The CDR3, as DNA: TGTGCCAGCAGCTTTGGTGAAAAACTGTTTTTT.

This chain joins TRBV19 and TRBJ2-5, with D possibly matching TRBD2 (5 bases). The CDR3 is made up of 15 amino acids. V lost 3 bases, J lost 0 bases, and 11 bases lay in between. Per the germline V gene, CDR1 is LNHDA and CDR2 is SQIVND (reference sequence). The CDR3 region is CASSIKRGYQETQYF. The CDR3 DNA reads TGTGCCAGTAGTATCAAACGGGGTTACCAAGAGACCCAGTACTTC.

The chain is built from TRBV11-3 and TRBJ2-7; 8 nucleotides line up with TRBD1. CDR1 is SGHNT and CDR2 is YENEEA in the germline V gene. Germline trimming cut 5 bases from V and 4 bases from J; bases unmatched to any gene: 4. This CDR3 region has 13 residues. CDR3 protein: CASSTGQGYEQYF. DNA of the CDR3: TGTGCCAGCAGCACCGGACAGGGTTACGAGCAGTACTTC.

In this sample, this clone turned up a few times. The V gene is TRBV9, the J gene TRBJ2-7, with D possibly TRBD1 on 5 matching bases. CDR3 length equals 15 residues. Looked up from germline, CDR1 is SGDLS and CDR2 is YYNGEE. V lost 3 bases, J lost 0 bases, and 13 bases lay in between. CDR3 nucleotide sequence: TGTGCCAGCAGCGCCGGACACTTCAGCTCCTACGAGCAGTACTTC. It specifies CASSAGHFSSYEQYF.